This T cell receptor (beta chain) was identified in a study of blood T cell repertoires in COVID-19. TCRdb's table, derived via immunoSEQ multiplex PCR, lists solely in-frame clones and lacks some. The data hold approximately 25,000 clones, with around 79% observed a single time. The clonotype comes from a man over 45 with COVID-19, enrolled during active disease. The sequenced sample consisted of peripheral blood.

The DNA for the CDR3 is TGCGCCAGCAGCCAAGATCCTGCAGGGGGCTATGGCTACACCTTC. Translated: CASSQDPAGGYGYTF. The chain recombines TRBV4-1 with TRBJ1-2, with 7 nucleotides matching TRBD1. The CDR3 spans 15 residues. J gave up 4 bases and V 0 bases, and 5 bases lay outside the gene matches. Germline V lookup: CDR1 MGHRA, CDR2 YSYEKL.